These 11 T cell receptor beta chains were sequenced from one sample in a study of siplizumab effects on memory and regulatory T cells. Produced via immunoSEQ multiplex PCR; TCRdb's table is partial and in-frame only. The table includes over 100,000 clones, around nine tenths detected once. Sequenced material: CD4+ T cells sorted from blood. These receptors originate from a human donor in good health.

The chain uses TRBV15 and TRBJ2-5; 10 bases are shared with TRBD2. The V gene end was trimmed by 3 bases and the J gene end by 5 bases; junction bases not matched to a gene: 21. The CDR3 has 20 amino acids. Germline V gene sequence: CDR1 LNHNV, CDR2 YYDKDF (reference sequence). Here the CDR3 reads CATSRSPSGRASGRGETQYF. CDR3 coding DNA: TGTGCCACCAGCAGGTCGCCGTCGGGAAGGGCTAGCGGGAGAGGCGAGACCCAGTACTTC.

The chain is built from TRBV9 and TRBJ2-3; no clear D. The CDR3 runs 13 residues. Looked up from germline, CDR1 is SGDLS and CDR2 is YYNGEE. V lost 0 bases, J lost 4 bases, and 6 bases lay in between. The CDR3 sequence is CASSVDWADTQYF. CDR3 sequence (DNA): TGTGCCAGCAGCGTAGATTGGGCAGATACGCAGTATTTT.

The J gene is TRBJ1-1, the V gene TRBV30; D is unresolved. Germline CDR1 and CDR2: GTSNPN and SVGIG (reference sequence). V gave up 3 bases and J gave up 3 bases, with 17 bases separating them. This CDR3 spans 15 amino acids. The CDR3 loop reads CAWSNSLGWDTEAFF. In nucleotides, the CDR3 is TGTGCCTGGAGCAATAGTCTCGGATGGGACACTGAAGCTTTCTTT.

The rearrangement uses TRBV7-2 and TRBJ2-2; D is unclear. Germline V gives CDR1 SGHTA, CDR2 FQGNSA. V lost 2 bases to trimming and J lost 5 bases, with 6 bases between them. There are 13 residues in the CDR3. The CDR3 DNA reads TGTGCCAGCAGCTTATCGGCAACCGGGGAGCTGTTTTTT. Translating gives CASSLSATGELFF.

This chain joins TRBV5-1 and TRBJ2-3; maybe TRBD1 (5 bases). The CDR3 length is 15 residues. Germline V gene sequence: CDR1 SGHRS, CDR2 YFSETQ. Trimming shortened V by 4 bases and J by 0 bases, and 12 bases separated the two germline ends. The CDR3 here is CASSRLDTSTDTQYF. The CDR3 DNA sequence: TGCGCCAGCAGCCGGTTGGACACCAGCACAGATACGCAGTATTTT. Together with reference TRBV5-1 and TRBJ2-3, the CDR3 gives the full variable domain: KAGVTQTPRYLIKTRGQQVTLSCSPISGHRSVSWYQQTPGQGLQFLFEYFSETQRNKGNFPGRFSGRQFSNSRSEMNVSTLELGDSALYLCASSRLDTSTDTQYFGPGTRLTVL.

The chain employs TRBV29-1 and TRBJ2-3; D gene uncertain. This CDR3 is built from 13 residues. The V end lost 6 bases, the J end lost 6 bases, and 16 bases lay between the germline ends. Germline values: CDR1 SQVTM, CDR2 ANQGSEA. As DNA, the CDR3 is TGCAGCGTAAGAAGCGAGATCTTGGATACGCAGTATTTT. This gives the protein CSVRSEILDTQYF.

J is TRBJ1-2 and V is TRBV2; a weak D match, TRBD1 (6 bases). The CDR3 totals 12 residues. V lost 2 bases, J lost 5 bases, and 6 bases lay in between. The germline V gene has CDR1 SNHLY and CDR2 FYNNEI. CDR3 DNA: TGTGCCAGCAGTGAACAGGGGTATGGCTACACCTTC. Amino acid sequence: CASSEQGYGYTF.

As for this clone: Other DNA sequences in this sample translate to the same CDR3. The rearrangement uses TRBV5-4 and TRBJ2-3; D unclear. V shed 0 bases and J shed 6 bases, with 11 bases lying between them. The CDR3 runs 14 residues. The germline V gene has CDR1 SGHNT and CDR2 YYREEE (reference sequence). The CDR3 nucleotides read TGTGCCAGCAGCTTGGCCCTGAAAAGGGATACGCAGTATTTT. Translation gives CASSLALKRDTQYF.

The CDR3 DNA follows: TGTGCCAGCAGTTACGGGAACCGGGACAGTAATGAAAAACTGTTTTTT. It specifies CASSYGNRDSNEKLFF. The rearrangement uses TRBV6-6 and TRBJ1-4; 7 bases fit TRBD1. Germline V CDR1 and CDR2: MNHNY, SVGAGI (reference sequence). The CDR3 loop spans 16 amino acids. V was pared by 2 bases and J by 4 bases, with 7 bases of the junction left unmatched.

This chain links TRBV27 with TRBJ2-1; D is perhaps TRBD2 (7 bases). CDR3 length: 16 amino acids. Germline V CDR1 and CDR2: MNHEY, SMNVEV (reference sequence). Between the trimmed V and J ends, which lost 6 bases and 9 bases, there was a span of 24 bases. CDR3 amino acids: CASSPWGGRSTSEQFF. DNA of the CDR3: TGTGCCAGCAGCCCATGGGGGGGCCGATCGACGTCTGAGCAGTTCTTC.

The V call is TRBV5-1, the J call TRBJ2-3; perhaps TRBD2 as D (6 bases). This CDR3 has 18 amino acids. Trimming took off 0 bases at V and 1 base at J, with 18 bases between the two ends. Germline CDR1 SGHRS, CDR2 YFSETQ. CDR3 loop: CASSLEAGGSFGTDTQYF. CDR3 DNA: TGCGCCAGCAGCTTGGAGGCTGGGGGGTCTTTCGGCACAGATACGCAGTATTTT.